These T cell receptor beta chains were read from a single sample in a study of T-cell memory formation after mild COVID-19. TCRdb itself ran the 5' RACE reads through MiXCR, one entry per CDR3 protein. The table shows around 450,000 distinct CDR3 sequences, with about 20% occurring only once. The sequenced sample consisted of PBMCs or a T cell subset sorted from them (not recorded which). The origin of the receptors is an adult woman who had mild COVID-19 (a few samples of this study predate the infection). Cell type and time point are not known. The conserved cysteine and the conserved F or W are not part of the CDR3 here. Clone size is given for some rows only: seen once, a few or many times, or a class if the clone is expanded.

few	TRBV9	TRBJ2-3	ASSVEGKLAGTDTQY
.	TRBV5-1	TRBJ2-2	ASSLGVQGTGELF
many	TRBV25-1	TRBJ1-2	ASSDNLSFLT
few	TRBV4-2	TRBJ2-7	ASSQEAGQVFYEQY
many	TRBV9	TRBJ1-2	ASSVGGQTYT
few	TRBV5-1	TRBJ2-1	ASSLAGGDNEQF
.	TRBV20-1	TRBJ2-7	SARDAFRGSYEQY
.	TRBV7-3	TRBJ2-3	ASSLTGTASTDTQY
.	TRBV4-3	TRBJ2-5	ASSQEGGVSQETQY
few	TRBV6-6	TRBJ1-2	ASSHVEVDFYT
few	TRBV24-1	TRBJ2-1	ATSDHRERRGNEQF
.	TRBV7-2	TRBJ2-5	ASSLDTAGLWETQY
few	TRBV29-1	TRBJ2-1	SVRRNEQF
few	TRBV24-1	TRBJ2-2	ATSAAGMNTGELF
.	TRBV5-5	TRBJ1-1	ASSVGQGRSEAF
.	TRBV2	TRBJ2-3	ASSAWGLSPSTDTQY
many	TRBV5-1	TRBJ2-7	ASSLAAGSSYEQY
few	TRBV12-3/TRBV12-4	TRBJ2-1	ASSRRTSGAREQF
.	TRBV6-5	TRBJ2-1	ASSYSGEAGASNNEQF
.	TRBV14	TRBJ2-7	ASSLVRTLMEEQY
few	TRBV11-2	TRBJ2-1	ASSLEQGASGEQF
few	TRBV9	TRBJ2-2	ASSDGQGIVANTGELF
.	TRBV5-1	TRBJ1-3	ASSPTMSGNTIY
.	TRBV18	TRBJ1-5	ASSPPYRGGQPQH
.	TRBV12-3/TRBV12-4	TRBJ2-1	ASRRTSGVRDEQF
.	TRBV7-3	TRBJ2-3	ASSSIAGEGTDTQY
few	TRBV4-2	TRBJ2-3	ASSQDLAGGPDTQY
.	TRBV20-1	TRBJ2-3	SARDGLAADTQY
.	TRBV7-6	TRBJ2-1	ASSLAGTVYNEQF
.	TRBV12-3/TRBV12-4	TRBJ2-7	ASSPGQGLDEQY
many	TRBV19	TRBJ1-6	ASSPGTGGSPLH